The 4 T cell receptor beta chains listed next were all sequenced from one sample in a study of blood T cell repertoires in COVID-19. Repertoires were generated with immunoSEQ multiplex PCR, while TCRdb's copy carries only in-frame clones and drops some. The sample lists approximately 300,000 clones; approximately 88% were seen once. The specimen was PBMCs or T cells enriched from blood (not recorded which). The receptors derive from a man aged 55 to 69 who had recovered from COVID-19.

The chain carries TRBV7-3 and TRBJ2-6; 7 nucleotides line up with TRBD1. Germline V gives CDR1 SGHTA, CDR2 FQGTGA. This CDR3 is built from 15 residues. The ends lost 5 bases at V and 4 bases at J; junction bases unmatched: 5. CDR3 nucleotide sequence: TGTGCCAGCAGCCGACAGGGAACCGGGGCCAACGTCCTGACTTTC. Protein: CASSRQGTGANVLTF.

In nucleotides, the CDR3 is TGTGCCAGCAGTTTCCGGAGTGTTAGCTCCTACAATGAGCAGTTCTTC. Translating gives CASSFRSVSSYNEQFF. V usage is TRBV6-5 and J usage is TRBJ2-1; no reliable D call. Germline V gives CDR1 MNHEY, CDR2 SVGAGI. Trimming removed 4 bases at V and 0 bases at J, with 13 bases between. This CDR3 is 16 amino acids long.

This CDR3 is CAWSVLAGQPQHF. CDR3 bases: TGTGCCTGGAGTGTATTAGCGGGGCAGCCCCAGCATTTT. V and J are TRBV30 and TRBJ1-5; no firm D call. Trimming removed 0 bases from V and 7 bases from J, with 10 bases in between. Germline V CDR1 and CDR2: GTSNPN, SVGIG (reference sequence). The CDR3 length is 13 residues.

The chain recombines TRBV2 with TRBJ1-5, with 10 bases lining up with TRBD1. Germline CDR1 reads SNHLY; CDR2 reads FYNNEI. The CDR3 has 15 amino acids. J gave up 4 bases and V 5 bases, and 5 bases lay outside the gene matches. CDR3 sequence reads: CASSSTGGWNQPQHF. The CDR3 nucleotides are TGTGCCAGCAGTTCGACAGGGGGCTGGAATCAGCCCCAGCATTTT.